This TCR beta chain appears in the sequencing data of a study of Graves' ophthalmopathy and Graves' hyperthyroidism. V was pared by 5 bases and J by 0 bases, with 8 bases between. The CDR3 sequence is 14 residues long. Germline values: CDR1 SGHNT, CDR2 YENEEA. This clonotype occurred many times. Scientists amplified the TCR beta CDR3 regions from RNA transcripts. HTBI primers were used in a first-round RT-PCR, which preceded a second-round multiplex PCR. MiXCR, applied by TCRdb to the multiplex PCR reads, yields one record per CDR3 protein. Altogether 150,000 to 200,000 distinct CDR3 sequences are present, about two fifths being singletons, with the ten largest covering 8% to 10%.

Sample: peripheral blood. The V call is TRBV11-3, the J call TRBJ1-5; tentative D call: TRBD1 (5 bases). This receptor was taken from a man between 25 and 39 years old with Graves' ophthalmopathy. The CDR3 sequence: CASSPGYSNQPQHF. The CDR3 DNA reads as TGTGCCAGCAGCCCAGGGTATAGCAATCAGCCCCAGCATTTT.